The T cell receptor (beta chain) described here comes from a study of CD8 T cells in ankylosing spondylitis. Study results and limitations: A TCR beta motif of fewer than ten highly homologous variants seemed to mark ankylosing spondylitis blood. CD8+ by phenotype, disease-linked clones were relatively rare in peripheral blood.

This clonotype has more than one count but fewer than ten. The antigen is unknown. TCRdb called the 5' RACE reads again in MiXCR, with one record for every CDR3 protein. The repertoire holds roughly 700,000 distinct CDR3 sequences, with around a fifth as singletons. With 5 bases clipped from V and 5 bases from J, the junction kept 7 bases outside the gene matches. Germline V gives CDR1 SGHTA, CDR2 FQGNSA. The CDR3 runs 14 residues. The chain uses TRBV7-2 and TRBJ1-1, with 8 nucleotides matching TRBD1. The sequencing sample was made of blood, either unsorted or a sorted T cell fraction (not recorded which). The receptor was isolated from a male donor with ankylosing spondylitis. The CDR3: CASSPADRETEAFF. In DNA form, the CDR3 reads TGTGCCAGCAGCCCAGCGGACAGGGAGACTGAAGCTTTCTTT.